The 23 T cell receptor beta chains given below trace back to one sample, sequenced in a study of T-cell memory formation after mild COVID-19. TCRdb re-analysed the 5' RACE reads in MiXCR, keeping a single row per CDR3 protein. The sample holds around 530,000 distinct CDR3 sequences; 20% to 25% are singletons and the top ten take under 8.5%. Sequenced input: PBMCs or a T cell subset sorted from them (not recorded which). The receptor source for this set is an adult woman who had mild COVID-19 (a few samples of this study predate the infection). Cell type and time point are not known.

The rearrangement joins TRBV30 to TRBJ1-1, with 7 bases matching TRBD1. The CDR3 extends over 13 amino acids. The germline V gene encodes CDR1 GTSNPN and CDR2 SVGIG (reference sequence). V lost 5 bases and J lost 4; bases outside the gene matches: 7. Here the CDR3 DNA reads TGTGCCTGGCGACGACCAGGGGGCACTGAAGCTTTCTTT. This codes for CAWRRPGGTEAFF.

This clonotype was found many times. The chain uses TRBV5-1 and TRBJ2-7, with TRBD1 matching over 9 bases. This CDR3 has 15 amino acids. Unmatched junction bases numbered 5, after V lost 2 bases and J lost 2 bases. CDR1 and CDR2 from the germline V gene are SGHRS and YFSETQ. CDR3 bases: TGCGCCAGCAGCTTACAGGGGGCAGGCACCTACGAGCAGTACTTC. It specifies CASSLQGAGTYEQYF. Full variable domain (rest looked up from reference TRBV5-1 and TRBJ2-7): KAGVTQTPRYLIKTRGQQVTLSCSPISGHRSVSWYQQTPGQGLQFLFEYFSETQRNKGNFPGRFSGRQFSNSRSEMNVSTLELGDSALYLCASSLQGAGTYEQYFGPGTRLTVT.

This clonotype was seen more than once but under ten times. The chain uses TRBV20-1 and TRBJ1-5; D is unresolved. Per germline, CDR1 DFQATT and CDR2 SNEGSKA (reference sequence). This CDR3 comprises 14 residues. V was pared by 6 bases and J by 5 bases, with 17 bases between. The CDR3 DNA sequence: TGCAGTGCCACGTCGGGTTCACAGCATCAGCCCCAGCATTTT. Translating it yields CSATSGSQHQPQHF.

This clonotype was found many times. The chain links TRBV12-3 or TRBV12-4 to TRBJ2-1; D possibly matches TRBD1 or TRBD2 (5 bases each). This CDR3 has 16 amino acids. Trimming took 5 bases from V and 4 from J, leaving 18 bases between them. The CDR3 DNA follows: TGTGCCAGCAGTCTGGGGGAGTGGGAAATATACAATGAGCAGTTCTTC. It is translated as CASSLGEWEIYNEQFF.

The J gene is TRBJ1-1, the V gene TRBV27, with D possibly being TRBD1 (6 bases). V lost 5 bases to trimming and J lost 1 base, with 11 bases between them. The CDR3 contains 14 residues. Germline values: CDR1 MNHEY, CDR2 SMNVEV (reference sequence). This CDR3 is CASSRSTGNTEAFF. CDR3 in DNA: TGTGCCAGCAGTCGATCGACAGGGAACACTGAAGCTTTCTTT.

J is TRBJ2-5 and V is TRBV27, with 8 bases matching TRBD1. CDR1 and CDR2 from the germline V gene are MNHEY and SMNVEV (reference sequence). The CDR3 consists of 16 residues. V lost 5 bases to trimming and J lost 2 bases; unmatched junction nucleotides: 10. The CDR3 DNA follows: TGTGCCAGCAGTAGCTGGGGACAGGCGGGACAAGAGACCCAGTACTTC. The encoded protein is CASSSWGQAGQETQYF.

The chain recombines TRBV7-9 with TRBJ2-1, with D uncertain. Germline values: CDR1 SEHNR, CDR2 FQNEAQ (reference sequence). Trimming took 1 base from V and 0 from J, leaving 13 bases between them. This CDR3 has 17 residues. CDR3: CASSLDLASSSYNEQFF. In DNA, the CDR3 is TGTGCCAGCAGCTTAGATCTGGCCTCTAGCTCCTACAATGAGCAGTTCTTC.

This chain uses TRBV4-3 with TRBJ2-3; 10 bases agree with TRBD2. V lost 4 bases to trimming and J lost 4 bases; unmatched junction nucleotides: 5. The CDR3 spans 15 residues. Germline lookup yields CDR1 LGHNA and CDR2 YSLEER. DNA for the CDR3: TGCGCCAGCAGCCTCGAGGGACTAGCGTCAGATACGCAGTATTTT. Translating it yields CASSLEGLASDTQYF.

This clonotype was observed many times. The chain has TRBV7-2 and TRBJ1-4, with unresolved D. The CDR3 is 15 amino acids. Germline lookup yields CDR1 SGHTA and CDR2 FQGNSA. V dropped 0 bases and J dropped 4 bases, with 9 bases sitting between them. The CDR3 here is CASSLAQKINEKLFF. The CDR3 nucleotides are TGTGCCAGCAGCTTAGCTCAGAAAATTAATGAAAAACTGTTTTTT.

There are many counts of this clonotype. The V gene is TRBV5-1, the J gene TRBJ2-5; D not resolved. This CDR3 spans 12 amino acids. The germline V gene has CDR1 SGHRS and CDR2 YFSETQ. The ends were cut back, 4 bases at V and 5 bases at J, with 9 bases in the middle. The CDR3 DNA reads as TGCGCCAGCAGCCCTGGGTGGGAGACCCAGTACTTC. It is translated as CASSPGWETQYF. Together with reference TRBV5-1 and TRBJ2-5, the CDR3 gives the full variable domain: KAGVTQTPRYLIKTRGQQVTLSCSPISGHRSVSWYQQTPGQGLQFLFEYFSETQRNKGNFPGRFSGRQFSNSRSEMNVSTLELGDSALYLCASSPGWETQYFGPGTRLLVL.

In its sample, this clonotype was seen many times. The V and J genes are TRBV7-2 and TRBJ2-3; no firm D call. Germline values: CDR1 SGHTA, CDR2 FQGNSA. Trimming removed 1 base from V and 2 bases from J, with 7 bases in between. The CDR3 spans 14 residues. DNA of the CDR3: TGTGCCAGCAGCTTAGTCGTCCTCACAGATACGCAGTATTTT. This gives the protein CASSLVVLTDTQYF.

Written as DNA, the CDR3 is TGCAGCGCCCAACCCAAGCGGGGCACAGATACGCAGTATTTT. Protein: CSAQPKRGTDTQYF. This sequence joins TRBV29-1 and TRBJ2-3, with a tentative D call TRBD2 (6 bases). Trimming removed 7 bases at V and 1 base at J, with 15 bases between. CDR1 is SQVTM and CDR2 is ANQGSEA in the germline V gene. The CDR3 length is 14 residues.

The J gene is TRBJ2-5, the V gene TRBV6-1; 7 positions match TRBD1. V gave up 11 bases and J gave up 4 bases; unmatched junction bases: 10. CDR1 is MNHNS and CDR2 is SASEGT in the germline V gene. The CDR3 consists of 13 residues. DNA for the CDR3: TGTGCCGCACGACAGGGAAGTGGAGAGACCCAGTACTTC. Amino acids: CAARQGSGETQYF.

This clonotype was counted only a few times. CDR3 coding DNA: TGCAGTGCTCAGACAGTGAACACTGAAGCTTTCTTT. It specifies CSAQTVNTEAFF. V is TRBV20-1 and J is TRBJ1-1; D perhaps matches TRBD1 (5 bases). V was shortened by 5 bases and J by 0 bases, with 7 bases between the two germline ends. CDR1 is DFQATT and CDR2 is SNEGSKA in the germline V gene (reference sequence). This CDR3 contains 12 residues.

This clonotype occurred many times. The chain combines TRBV5-1 with TRBJ2-7; D is unclear. The length of the CDR3 is 14 residues. Deletions cut 1 base from V and 2 bases from J, with 10 bases between. The germline V gene has CDR1 SGHRS and CDR2 YFSETQ. The CDR3 region is CASSLYDETYEQYF. For the CDR3, the DNA is TGCGCCAGCAGCTTGTACGACGAAACCTACGAGCAGTACTTC.

The chain couples TRBV12-3 or TRBV12-4 to TRBJ2-2; D gene uncertain. The CDR3 is made up of 12 amino acids. Between the trimmed V and J ends, which lost 5 bases and 6 bases, there was a span of 7 bases. CDR3 bases: TGTGCCAGCAGTCCGGATTCCGGGGAGCTGTTTTTT. Amino acid sequence: CASSPDSGELFF.

This clonotype was counted ten times or more. This rearrangement joins TRBV3-1 to TRBJ2-7; D gene ambiguous. This CDR3 comprises 10 residues. The ends were cut back, 8 bases at V and 3 bases at J, with 5 bases in the middle. Germline CDR1 reads LGHDT; CDR2 reads YNNKEL (reference sequence). This CDR3 is CASGDYEQYF. The CDR3 bases are TGTGCCAGCGGCGACTACGAGCAGTACTTC.

The V gene is TRBV7-2, the J gene TRBJ1-5; D gene uncertain. CDR1 is SGHTA, CDR2 FQGNSA, per germline. This CDR3 has 14 residues. The V gene lost 0 bases and the J gene lost 13 bases, with 16 bases spanning the gap. CDR3 sequence (DNA): TGTGCCAGCAGCTTAGCATTGAGGGTCGAGACACAGCATTTT. The encoded protein is CASSLALRVETQHF.

This clonotype turned up a few times. This sequence joins TRBV12-3 or TRBV12-4 and TRBJ2-7, with TRBD1 matching 8 bases. The CDR3 has 15 amino acids. After removal of 6 bases from V and 2 bases from J, the junction contained 9 bases not matched to a gene. CDR3 DNA: TGTGCCAGCAGCCCTAGACAGGGGCAAGCCTACGAGCAGTACTTC. Translation gives CASSPRQGQAYEQYF.

There are a few counts of this clonotype. This chain links TRBV7-9 with TRBJ1-6; 9 nucleotides align to TRBD1. Germline V gene data show CDR1 as SEHNR and CDR2 as FQNEAQ (reference sequence). The V segment lost 1 base and the J segment 6 bases; nucleotides outside the gene matches: 10. The CDR3 consists of 18 residues. CDR3 sequence: CASSLVSGGTGLNSPLHF. CDR3 in DNA: TGTGCCAGCAGCTTAGTCAGTGGCGGGACAGGGCTTAATTCACCCCTCCACTTT.

The chain couples TRBV5-5 to TRBJ2-2; TRBD2 matches at 8 bases. The CDR3 sequence is 16 residues long. From germline, CDR1 is SGHKS and CDR2 YYEKEE (reference sequence). V lost 1 base and J lost 0; bases outside the gene matches: 2. DNA of the CDR3: TGTGCCAGCAGCTTGATCGGGGGGGCGAACACCGGGGAGCTGTTTTTT. Translated, it gives CASSLIGGANTGELFF.

The sample holds a few counts of this clonotype. This sequence joins TRBV12-3 or TRBV12-4 and TRBJ2-7; D perhaps matches TRBD2 (6 bases). The CDR3 runs to 15 residues. Trimming stripped 7 bases from V and 3 bases from J, with 19 bases between. The CDR3 DNA follows: TGTGCCAGCACCTCAACGGGACTGAAAAACTACGAGCAGTACTTC. Translation gives CASTSTGLKNYEQYF.

This clonotype was detected many times. The V gene is TRBV10-3, the J gene TRBJ2-5, with TRBD2 matching over 7 bases. V shed 4 bases, J shed 2 bases, and the junction held 4 bases outside the gene matches. The germline CDR1 and CDR2 sequences are ENHRY and SYGVKD. This CDR3 spans 14 amino acids. Here the CDR3 reads CAISGSAGQETQYF. DNA of the CDR3: TGTGCCATCAGTGGGTCAGCGGGGCAAGAGACCCAGTACTTC.